This T cell receptor (beta chain) was found in a study of cytomegalovirus exposure and HLA in healthy donors. For the study at large: Unique TCRs from HLA-typed donors, roughly 89 million of them, were held in an early data release.

Notes on this clone: What it recognizes is unknown.

The study's findings and limits: The authors judged a highly shared variant cluster likely a sequencing artifact.

The study ran its PCR with 60 Vbeta and 13 Jbeta primers. Clones were read by immunoSEQ multiplex PCR, and TCRdb kept only the in-frame ones, dropping some. Seen in this sample are about 130,000 clones; the ten most common clones hold over 2%. The CDR3 is made up of 15 amino acids. Trimming pared 4 bases from V and 2 bases from J, leaving 15 bases between. CDR1 SGHVS and CDR2 FQNEAQ come from the germline V gene. The source is a man aged 40-50 years in good health and CMV-seronegative. Source material: PBMCs. The chain joins TRBV7-8 to TRBJ2-7; D gene uncertain. This chain's CDR3 is CASSSPVSVPYEQYF. Written as DNA, the CDR3 is TGTGCCAGCAGCTCCCCCGTAAGCGTTCCCTACGAGCAGTACTTC.